This TCR beta chain was observed in a study of Graves' ophthalmopathy and Graves' hyperthyroidism. The TCR beta CDR3 regions underwent amplification from RNA transcripts. HTBI-primed RT-PCR formed the first round, and a multiplex PCR formed the second. TCRdb used MiXCR to reprocess the multiplex PCR reads, holding one entry per CDR3 protein. The sample comprises some 360,000 distinct CDR3 sequences, about a sixth of which are singletons, and roughly 2.4% rests with the top ten. This clonotype was observed at least ten times. Its antigen is not known. Study-level points and caveats: Ophthalmopathy progression predictions by the model showed approximately 79% specificity and roughly 70% sensitivity. Researchers report that a 13-signature model separated ophthalmopathy from stable hyperthyroidism, posting 87.88% sensitivity and approximately 81% specificity.

The CDR3 consists of 17 residues. Trimming stripped 0 bases from V and 2 bases from J, with 11 bases between. CDR1 and CDR2 (germline): LGHNA, YSLEER. Cases classed as stable hyperthyroidism had no ophthalmopathy within 18 months of follow-up. This sequence joins TRBV4-3 and TRBJ2-6; TRBD2 is a possible D gene (5 bases). The receptor was derived from an adult woman with stable Graves' hyperthyroidism. What was sequenced was peripheral blood. DNA of the CDR3: TGCGCCAGCAGCCAAGATCGGGGTTCGACTGGGGCCAACGTCCTGACTTTC. The encoded protein is CASSQDRGSTGANVLTF.